This T cell receptor (beta chain) was identified during a study of cytomegalovirus exposure and HLA in healthy donors. Primers: 60 Vbeta forward and 13 Jbeta reverse. Clones were read by immunoSEQ multiplex PCR, and TCRdb kept only the in-frame ones, dropping some. The repertoire has 86,000 or so clones, roughly 77% of them found once; the top ten carry roughly 14%. The sequence was collected from a woman aged 40 to 50 in good health and CMV-seropositive. The sample was PBMCs.

CDR3 in DNA: TGCAGCGCTGGACTAGCGGGAGGTTACGAGCAGTACTTC. Protein sequence: CSAGLAGGYEQYF. The J gene is TRBJ2-7, the V gene TRBV29-1; 14 bases are a match to TRBD2. V dropped 7 bases and J dropped 4; count of bases not matched to a gene: 3. This CDR3 contains 13 residues. CDR1 and CDR2 (germline): SQVTM, ANQGSEA.